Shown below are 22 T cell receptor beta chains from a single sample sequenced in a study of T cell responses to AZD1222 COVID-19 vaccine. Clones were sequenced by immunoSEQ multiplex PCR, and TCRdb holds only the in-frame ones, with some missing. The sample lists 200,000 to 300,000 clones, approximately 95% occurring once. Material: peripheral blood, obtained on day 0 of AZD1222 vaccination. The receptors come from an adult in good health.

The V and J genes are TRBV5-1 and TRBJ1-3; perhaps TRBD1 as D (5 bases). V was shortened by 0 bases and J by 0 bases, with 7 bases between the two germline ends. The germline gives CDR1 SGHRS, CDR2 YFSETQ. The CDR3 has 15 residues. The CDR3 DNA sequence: TGCGCCAGCAGCTTGGCCGGGGGCTCTGGAAACACCATATATTTT. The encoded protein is CASSLAGGSGNTIYF.

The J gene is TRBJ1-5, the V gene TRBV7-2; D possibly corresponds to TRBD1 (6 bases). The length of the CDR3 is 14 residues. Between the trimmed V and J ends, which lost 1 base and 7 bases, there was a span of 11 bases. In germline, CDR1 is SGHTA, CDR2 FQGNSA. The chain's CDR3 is CASSLGTGYQPQHF. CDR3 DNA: TGTGCCAGCAGCTTAGGCACAGGGTACCAGCCCCAGCATTTT.

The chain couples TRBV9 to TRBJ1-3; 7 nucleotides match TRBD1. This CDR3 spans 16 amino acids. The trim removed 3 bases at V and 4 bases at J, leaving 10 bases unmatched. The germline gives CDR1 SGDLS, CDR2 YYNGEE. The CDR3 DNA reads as TGTGCCAGCAGCGAGGGAGGGACAGCTCTCGGAAACACCATATATTTT. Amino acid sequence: CASSEGGTALGNTIYF.

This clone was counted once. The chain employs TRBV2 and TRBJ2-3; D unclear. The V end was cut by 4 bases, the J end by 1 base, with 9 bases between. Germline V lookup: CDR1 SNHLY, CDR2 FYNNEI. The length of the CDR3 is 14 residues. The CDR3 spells CASSVVGRTDTQYF. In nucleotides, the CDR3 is TGTGCCAGCAGTGTGGTCGGTCGCACAGATACGCAGTATTTT.

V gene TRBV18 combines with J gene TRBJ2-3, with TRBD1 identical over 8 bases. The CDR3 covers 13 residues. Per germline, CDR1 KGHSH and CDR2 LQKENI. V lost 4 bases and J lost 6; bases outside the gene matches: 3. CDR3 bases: TGTGCCAGCTCACGCGGACAGGGTGATACGCAGTATTTT. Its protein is CASSRGQGDTQYF.

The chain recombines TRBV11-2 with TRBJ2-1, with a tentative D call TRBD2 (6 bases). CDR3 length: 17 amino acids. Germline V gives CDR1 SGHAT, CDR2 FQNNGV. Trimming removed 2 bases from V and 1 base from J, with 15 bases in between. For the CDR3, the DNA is TGTGCCAGCAGCTTAAGAGCGCGGGGCGTATCCTACAATGAGCAGTTCTTC. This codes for CASSLRARGVSYNEQFF.

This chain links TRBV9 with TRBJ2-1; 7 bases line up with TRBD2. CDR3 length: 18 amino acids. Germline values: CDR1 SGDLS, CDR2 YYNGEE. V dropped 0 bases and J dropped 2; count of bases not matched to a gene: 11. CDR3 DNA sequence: TGTGCCAGCAGCGTAGCATTCGGGGGGAGTGAAACCTACAATGAGCAGTTCTTC. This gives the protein CASSVAFGGSETYNEQFF.

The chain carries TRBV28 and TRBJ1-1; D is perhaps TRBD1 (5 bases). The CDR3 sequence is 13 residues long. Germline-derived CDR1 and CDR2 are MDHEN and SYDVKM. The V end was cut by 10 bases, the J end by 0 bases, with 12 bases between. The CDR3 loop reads CAKEGHLNTEAFF. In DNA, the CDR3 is TGTGCCAAAGAGGGGCATTTGAACACTGAAGCTTTCTTT.

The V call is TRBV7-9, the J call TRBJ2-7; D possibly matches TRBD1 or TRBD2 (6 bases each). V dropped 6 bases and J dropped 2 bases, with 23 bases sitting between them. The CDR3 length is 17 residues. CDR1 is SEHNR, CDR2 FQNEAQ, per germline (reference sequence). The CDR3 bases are TGTGCCAGCAGTCCGACCAGACAGGCGGGACGGACCTACGAGCAGTACTTC. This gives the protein CASSPTRQAGRTYEQYF.

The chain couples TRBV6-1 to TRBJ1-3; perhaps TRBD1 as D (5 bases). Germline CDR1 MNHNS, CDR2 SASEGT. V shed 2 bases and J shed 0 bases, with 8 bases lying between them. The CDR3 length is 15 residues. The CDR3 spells CASSEFGGSGNTIYF. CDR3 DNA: TGTGCCAGCAGTGAATTCGGGGGCTCTGGAAACACCATATATTTT.

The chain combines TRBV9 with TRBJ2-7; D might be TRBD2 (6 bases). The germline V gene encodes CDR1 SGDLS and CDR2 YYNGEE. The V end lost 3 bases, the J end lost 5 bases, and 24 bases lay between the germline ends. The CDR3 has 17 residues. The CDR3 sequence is CASSAPTLVPGLDEQYF. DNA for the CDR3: TGTGCCAGCAGCGCCCCCACTTTGGTGCCGGGACTTGACGAGCAGTACTTC.

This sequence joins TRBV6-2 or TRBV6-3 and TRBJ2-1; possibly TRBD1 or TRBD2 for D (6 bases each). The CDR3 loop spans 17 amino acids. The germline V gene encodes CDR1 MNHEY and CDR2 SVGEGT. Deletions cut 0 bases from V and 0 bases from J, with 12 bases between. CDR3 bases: TGTGCCAGCAGTTACTCGAACGGGGGCCTCTCCTACAATGAGCAGTTCTTC. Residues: CASSYSNGGLSYNEQFF.

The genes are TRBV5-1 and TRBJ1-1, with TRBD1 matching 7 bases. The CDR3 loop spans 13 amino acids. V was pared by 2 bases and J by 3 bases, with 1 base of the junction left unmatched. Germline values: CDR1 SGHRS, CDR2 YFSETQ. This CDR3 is CASSFGTDTEAFF. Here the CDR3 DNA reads TGCGCCAGCAGCTTCGGGACAGACACTGAAGCTTTCTTT.

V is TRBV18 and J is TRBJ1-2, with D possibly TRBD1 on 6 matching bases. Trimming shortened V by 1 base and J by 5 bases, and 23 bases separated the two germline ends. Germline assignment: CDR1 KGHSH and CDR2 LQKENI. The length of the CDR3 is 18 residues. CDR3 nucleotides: TGTGCCAGCTCACCACGGGGGCAGGCCAGCCCAGGAGGTTATGGCTACACCTTC. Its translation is CASSPRGQASPGGYGYTF. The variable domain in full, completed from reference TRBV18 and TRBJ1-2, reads NAGVMQNPRHLVRRRGQEARLRCSPMKGHSHVYWYRQLPEEGLKFMVYLQKENIIDESGMPKERFSAEFPKEGPSILRIQQVVRGDSAAYFCASSPRGQASPGGYGYTFGSGTRLTVV.

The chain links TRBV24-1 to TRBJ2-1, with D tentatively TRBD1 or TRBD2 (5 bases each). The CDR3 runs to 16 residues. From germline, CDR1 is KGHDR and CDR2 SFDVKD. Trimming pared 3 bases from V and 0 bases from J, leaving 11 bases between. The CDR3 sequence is CATSDVEGSSYNEQFF. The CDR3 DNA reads TGTGCCACCAGTGATGTCGAGGGGAGCTCCTACAATGAGCAGTTCTTC.

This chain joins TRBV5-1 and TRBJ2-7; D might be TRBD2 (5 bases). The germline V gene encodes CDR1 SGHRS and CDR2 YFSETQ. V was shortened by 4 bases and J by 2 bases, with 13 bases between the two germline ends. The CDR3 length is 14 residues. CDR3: CASSARTGPYEQYF. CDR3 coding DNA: TGCGCCAGCAGCGCAAGGACTGGCCCCTACGAGCAGTACTTC. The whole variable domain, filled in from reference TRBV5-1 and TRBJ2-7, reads KAGVTQTPRYLIKTRGQQVTLSCSPISGHRSVSWYQQTPGQGLQFLFEYFSETQRNKGNFPGRFSGRQFSNSRSEMNVSTLELGDSALYLCASSARTGPYEQYFGPGTRLTVT.

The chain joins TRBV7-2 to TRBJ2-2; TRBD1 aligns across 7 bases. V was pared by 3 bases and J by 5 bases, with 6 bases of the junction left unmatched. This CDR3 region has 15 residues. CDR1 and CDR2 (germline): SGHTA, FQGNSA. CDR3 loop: CASSLRAGGTGELFF. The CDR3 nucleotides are TGTGCCAGCAGCTTGAGGGCAGGGGGAACCGGGGAGCTGTTTTTT.

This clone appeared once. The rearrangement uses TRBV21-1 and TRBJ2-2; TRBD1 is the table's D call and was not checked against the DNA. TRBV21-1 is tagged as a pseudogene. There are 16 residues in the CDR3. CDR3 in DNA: TGTGCCAGCAGCAAAGCGGGCCCCAAAAACACCGGGGAGCTGTTTTTT. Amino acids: CASSKAGPKNTGELFF.

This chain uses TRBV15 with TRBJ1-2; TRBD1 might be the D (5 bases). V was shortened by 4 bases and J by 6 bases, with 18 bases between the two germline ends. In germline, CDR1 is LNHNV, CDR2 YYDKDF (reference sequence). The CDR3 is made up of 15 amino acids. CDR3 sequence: CATSTNPGRVDGYTF. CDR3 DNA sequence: TGTGCCACCAGCACGAACCCGGGACGAGTGGATGGCTACACCTTC.

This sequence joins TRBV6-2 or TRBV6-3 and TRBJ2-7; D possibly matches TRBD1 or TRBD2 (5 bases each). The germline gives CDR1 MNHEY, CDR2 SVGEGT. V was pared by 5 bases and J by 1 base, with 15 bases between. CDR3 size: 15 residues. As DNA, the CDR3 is TGTGCCAGCAGTCAGACCGGGACGGTGTCCTACGAGCAGTACTTC. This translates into CASSQTGTVSYEQYF.

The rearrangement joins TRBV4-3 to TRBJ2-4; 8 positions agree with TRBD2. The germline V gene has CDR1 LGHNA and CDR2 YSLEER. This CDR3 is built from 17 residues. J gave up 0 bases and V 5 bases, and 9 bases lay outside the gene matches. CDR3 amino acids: CASSYGASGQAKNIQYF. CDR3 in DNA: TGCGCCAGCAGCTACGGGGCTAGCGGGCAAGCCAAAAACATTCAGTACTTC.

Here the CDR3 reads CASSSSGGAETQYF. In DNA form, the CDR3 reads TGTGCCAGTAGTAGTAGCGGGGGGGCGGAGACCCAGTACTTC. The chain combines TRBV19 with TRBJ2-5, with TRBD2 matching 11 bases. Germline CDR1 reads LNHDA; CDR2 reads SQIVND (reference sequence). Trimming took 4 bases from V and 5 from J; bases not matched to a gene: 3. The CDR3 consists of 14 residues.